This T cell receptor (beta chain) was observed in a study of T cells expressing NK-cell markers. Across the study: Sorted T-cell subsets CD3+CD56+NKG2C+, CD3+CD56+NKG2C- and CD3+CD56-NKG2C+ were TCR beta-sequenced. HCMV serostatus: most of the eight sequenced donors positive, one negative.

CDR1 SEHNR and CDR2 FQNEAQ come from the germline V gene (reference sequence). CDR3 length: 16 residues. Using the 5' RACE reads, TCRdb records one entry per CDR3 protein without DNA. The listing contains some 390,000 distinct CDR3 sequences. The sample taken for sequencing was blood T cells: a sorted CD56 or NKG2C T cell subset, CD4+ or CD8+ T cells, or bulk PBMC T cells (not recorded which). The source of this sequence is a woman aged 45-59 years in good health. This chain connects TRBV7-9 to TRBJ1-5; the TCRdb D gene call, TRBD1, has no DNA to confirm it. The CDR3 is CASSLGAGGSNQPQHF. Complete variable domain (other parts from reference TRBV7-9 and TRBJ1-5): DTGVSQNPRHKITKRGQNVTFRCDPISEHNRLYWYRQTLGQGPEFLTYFQNEAQLEKSRLLSDRFSAERPKGSFSTLEIQRTEQGDSAMYLCASSLGAGGSNQPQHFGDGTRLSIL.